The present T cell receptor beta chain was sequenced within a study of a mutant IDH1 vaccine in newly diagnosed glioma. As for the study in general: Patients under treatment included about 60% males and 37.5% females and had a mean age of approximately 44 years.

This CDR3 contains 14 residues. Trimming left V 0 bases short and J 4 bases short, with 9 bases between. Germline V lookup: CDR1 MGHRA, CDR2 YSYEKL. This clone was observed a handful of times. The antigen is not known. Some clones are missing from TCRdb's copy, which holds only in-frame ones; the method was immunoSEQ multiplex PCR. The sample consists of fewer than 90,000 clones, 84% of them appearing once. Time point of the sample: week 35, safety follow-up. The vaccine gave 300 ug of a 20-mer mutant IDH1 peptide subcutaneously per dose. Donors' newly diagnosed IDH1-mutant WHO grade 3 or 4 astrocytomas lacked nuclear ATRX.

The genes are TRBV4-1 and TRBJ1-2; D gene unclear. Sequences were derived from PBMCs, sampled from a glioma patient whose treatment included an IDH1 peptide vaccine. This TCR came from a man aged 18-30 years with glioma. CDR3 residues: CASSQDRSFYGYTF. The CDR3 DNA sequence: TGCGCCAGCAGCCAAGATCGGTCCTTCTATGGCTACACCTTC.